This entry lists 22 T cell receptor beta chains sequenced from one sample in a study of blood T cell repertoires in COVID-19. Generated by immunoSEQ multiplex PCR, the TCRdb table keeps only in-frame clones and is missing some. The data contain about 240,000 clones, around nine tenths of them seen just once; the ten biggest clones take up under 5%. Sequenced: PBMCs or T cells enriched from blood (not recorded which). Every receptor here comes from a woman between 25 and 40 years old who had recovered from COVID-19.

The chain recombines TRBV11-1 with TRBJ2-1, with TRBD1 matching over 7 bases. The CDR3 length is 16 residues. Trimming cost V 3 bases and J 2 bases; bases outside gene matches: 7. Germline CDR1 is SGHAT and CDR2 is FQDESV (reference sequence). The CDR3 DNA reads TGTGCCAGCAGCTTTTTCTCCGGACAGGCCTACAATGAGCAGTTCTTC. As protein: CASSFFSGQAYNEQFF.

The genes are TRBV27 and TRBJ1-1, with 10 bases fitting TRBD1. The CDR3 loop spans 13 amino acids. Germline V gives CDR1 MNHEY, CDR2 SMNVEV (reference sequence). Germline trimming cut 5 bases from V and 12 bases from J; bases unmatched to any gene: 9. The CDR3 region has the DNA TGTGCCAGCAGTGCCAACAGACAGGGGGCAACTTTCTTT. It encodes CASSANRQGATFF.

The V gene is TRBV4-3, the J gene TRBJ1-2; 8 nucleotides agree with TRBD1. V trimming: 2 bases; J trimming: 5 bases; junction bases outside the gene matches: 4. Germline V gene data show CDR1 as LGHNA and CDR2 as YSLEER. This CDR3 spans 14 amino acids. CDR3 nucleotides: TGCGCCAGCAGCCAACCCGGGACAGGATATGGCTACACCTTC. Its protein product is CASSQPGTGYGYTF.

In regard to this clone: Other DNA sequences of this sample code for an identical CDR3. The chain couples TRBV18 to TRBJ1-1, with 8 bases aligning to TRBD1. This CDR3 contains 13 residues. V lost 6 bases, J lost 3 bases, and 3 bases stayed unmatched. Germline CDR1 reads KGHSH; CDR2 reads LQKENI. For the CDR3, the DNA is TGTGCCAGCTCCCCGGGACAGGACACTGAAGCTTTCTTT. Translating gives CASSPGQDTEAFF.

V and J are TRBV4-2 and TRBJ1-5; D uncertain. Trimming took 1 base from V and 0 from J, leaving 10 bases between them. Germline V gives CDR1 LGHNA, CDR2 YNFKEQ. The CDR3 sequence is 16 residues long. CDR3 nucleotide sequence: TGTGCCAGCAGCCAAGGCTCAGTTTATAGCAATCAGCCCCAGCATTTT. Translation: CASSQGSVYSNQPQHF.

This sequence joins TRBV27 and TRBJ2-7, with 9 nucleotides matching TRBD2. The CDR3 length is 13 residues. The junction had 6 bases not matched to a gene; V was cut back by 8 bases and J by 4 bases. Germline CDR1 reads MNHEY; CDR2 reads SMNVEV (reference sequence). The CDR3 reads CASGTSFDYEQYF. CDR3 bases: TGTGCCAGCGGGACTAGCTTTGATTACGAGCAGTACTTC.

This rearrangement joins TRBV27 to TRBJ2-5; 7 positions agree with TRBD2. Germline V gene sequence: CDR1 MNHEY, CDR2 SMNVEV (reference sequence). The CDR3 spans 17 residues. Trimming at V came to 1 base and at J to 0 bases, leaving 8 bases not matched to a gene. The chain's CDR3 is CASSLLGEGQYQETQYF. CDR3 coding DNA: TGTGCCAGCAGTTTATTAGGGGAGGGTCAGTACCAAGAGACCCAGTACTTC.

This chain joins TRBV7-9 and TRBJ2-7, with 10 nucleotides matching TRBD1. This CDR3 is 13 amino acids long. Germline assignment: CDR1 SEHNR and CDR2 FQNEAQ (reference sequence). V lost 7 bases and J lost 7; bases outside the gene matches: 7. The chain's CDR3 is CASTRTGGVEQYF. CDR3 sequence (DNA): TGTGCCAGCACCAGGACAGGGGGGGTAGAGCAGTACTTC.

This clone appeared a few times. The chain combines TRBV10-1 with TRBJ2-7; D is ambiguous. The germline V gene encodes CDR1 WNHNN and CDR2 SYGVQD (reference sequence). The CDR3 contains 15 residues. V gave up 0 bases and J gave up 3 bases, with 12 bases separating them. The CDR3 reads CASSESELLVYEQYF. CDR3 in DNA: TGCGCCAGCAGTGAGTCGGAACTATTGGTCTACGAGCAGTACTTC.

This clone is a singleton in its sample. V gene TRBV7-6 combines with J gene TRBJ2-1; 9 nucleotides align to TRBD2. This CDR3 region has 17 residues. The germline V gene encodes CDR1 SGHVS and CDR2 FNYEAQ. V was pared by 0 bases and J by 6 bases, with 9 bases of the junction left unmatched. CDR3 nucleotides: TGTGCCAGCAGCTTAGCAGGGAGCGGGAGGCACTTCAATGAGCAGTTCTTC. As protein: CASSLAGSGRHFNEQFF.

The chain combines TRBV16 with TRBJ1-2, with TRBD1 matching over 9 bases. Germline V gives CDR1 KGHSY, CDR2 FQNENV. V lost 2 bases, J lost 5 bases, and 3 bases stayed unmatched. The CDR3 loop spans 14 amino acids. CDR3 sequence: CASSQTGGAYGYTF. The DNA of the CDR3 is TGTGCCAGCAGCCAAACAGGGGGCGCGTATGGCTACACCTTC.

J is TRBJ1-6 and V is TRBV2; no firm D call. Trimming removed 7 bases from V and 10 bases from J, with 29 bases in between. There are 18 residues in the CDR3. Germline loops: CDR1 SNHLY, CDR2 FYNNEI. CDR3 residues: CASTSVRRANPDGSPLHF. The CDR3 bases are TGTGCCAGCACCAGTGTCCGGAGAGCCAACCCCGACGGGTCACCCCTCCACTTT.

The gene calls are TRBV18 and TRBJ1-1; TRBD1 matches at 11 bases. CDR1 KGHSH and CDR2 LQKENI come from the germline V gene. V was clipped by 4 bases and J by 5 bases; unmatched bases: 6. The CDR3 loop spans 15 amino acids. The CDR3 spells CASSRDRGAVTEAFF. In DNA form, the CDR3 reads TGTGCCAGCTCACGGGACAGGGGGGCGGTAACTGAAGCTTTCTTT.

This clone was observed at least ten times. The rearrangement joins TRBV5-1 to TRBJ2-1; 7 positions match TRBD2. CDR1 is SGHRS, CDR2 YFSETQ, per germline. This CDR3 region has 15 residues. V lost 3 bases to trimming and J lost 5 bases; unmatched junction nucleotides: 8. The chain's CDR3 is CASSWASGSNNEQFF. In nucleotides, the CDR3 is TGCGCCAGCAGCTGGGCTAGCGGTTCGAACAATGAGCAGTTCTTC.

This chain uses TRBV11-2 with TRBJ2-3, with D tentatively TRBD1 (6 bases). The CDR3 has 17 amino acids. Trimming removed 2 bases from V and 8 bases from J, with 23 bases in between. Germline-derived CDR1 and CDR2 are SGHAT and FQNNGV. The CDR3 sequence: CASSLPRWQQRGGTQYF. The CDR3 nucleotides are TGTGCCAGCAGCTTACCGAGATGGCAACAGCGAGGGGGTACGCAGTATTTT.

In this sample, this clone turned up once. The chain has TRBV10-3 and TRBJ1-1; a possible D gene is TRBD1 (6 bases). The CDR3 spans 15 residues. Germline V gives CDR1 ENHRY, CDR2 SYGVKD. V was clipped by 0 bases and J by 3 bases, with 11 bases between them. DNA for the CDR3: TGTGCCATCAGTGAGTCCCGACAGGTTGACACTGAAGCTTTCTTT. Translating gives CAISESRQVDTEAFF.

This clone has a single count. CDR3 sequence reads: CASSLTLSGTGMYEQYF. CDR3 sequence (DNA): TGTGCCAGCAGCCTAACCCTATCCGGGACAGGGATGTACGAGCAGTACTTC. The V call is TRBV7-2, the J call TRBJ2-7, with 9 nucleotides matching TRBD1. From germline, CDR1 is SGHTA and CDR2 FQGNSA. The CDR3 loop spans 17 amino acids. V lost 5 bases and J lost 4; bases outside the gene matches: 15.

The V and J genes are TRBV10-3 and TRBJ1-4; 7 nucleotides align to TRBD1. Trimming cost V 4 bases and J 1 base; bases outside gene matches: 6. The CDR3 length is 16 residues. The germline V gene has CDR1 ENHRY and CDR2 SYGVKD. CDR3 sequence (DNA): TGTGCCATCAGTGCATTCCGGGACAGAACTAATGAAAAACTGTTTTTT. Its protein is CAISAFRDRTNEKLFF.

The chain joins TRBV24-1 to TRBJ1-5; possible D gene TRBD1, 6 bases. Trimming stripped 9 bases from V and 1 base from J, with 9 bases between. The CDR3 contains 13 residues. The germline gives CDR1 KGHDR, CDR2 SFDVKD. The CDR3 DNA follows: TGTGCCACCTCTACAGGGAGCAATCAGCCCCAGCATTTT. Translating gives CATSTGSNQPQHF.

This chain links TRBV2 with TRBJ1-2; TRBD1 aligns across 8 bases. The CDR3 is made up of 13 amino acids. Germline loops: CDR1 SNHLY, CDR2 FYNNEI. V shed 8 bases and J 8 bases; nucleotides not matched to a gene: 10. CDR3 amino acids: CASFLDRAGGYTF. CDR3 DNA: TGTGCCAGCTTCCTGGACAGGGCTGGCGGCTACACCTTC.

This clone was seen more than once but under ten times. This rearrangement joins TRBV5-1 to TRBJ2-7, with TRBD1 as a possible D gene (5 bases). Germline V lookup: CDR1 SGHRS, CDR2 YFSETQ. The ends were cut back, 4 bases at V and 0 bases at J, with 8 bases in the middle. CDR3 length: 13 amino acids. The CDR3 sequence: CASSQGSSYEQYF. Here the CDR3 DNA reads TGCGCCAGCAGCCAGGGTTCCTCCTACGAGCAGTACTTC.

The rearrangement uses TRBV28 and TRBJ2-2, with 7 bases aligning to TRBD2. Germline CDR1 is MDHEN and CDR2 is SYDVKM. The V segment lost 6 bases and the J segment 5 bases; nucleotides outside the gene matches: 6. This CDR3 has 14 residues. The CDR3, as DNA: TGTGCCAGCAGGACTAGACTAGCAACCGGGGAGCTGTTTTTT. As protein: CASRTRLATGELFF. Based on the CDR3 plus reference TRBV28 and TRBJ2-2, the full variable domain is DVKVTQSSRYLVKRTGEKVFLECVQDMDHENMFWYRQDPGLGLRLIYFSYDVKMKEKGDIPEGYSVSREKKERFSLILESASTNQTSMYLCASRTRLATGELFFGEGSRLTVL.